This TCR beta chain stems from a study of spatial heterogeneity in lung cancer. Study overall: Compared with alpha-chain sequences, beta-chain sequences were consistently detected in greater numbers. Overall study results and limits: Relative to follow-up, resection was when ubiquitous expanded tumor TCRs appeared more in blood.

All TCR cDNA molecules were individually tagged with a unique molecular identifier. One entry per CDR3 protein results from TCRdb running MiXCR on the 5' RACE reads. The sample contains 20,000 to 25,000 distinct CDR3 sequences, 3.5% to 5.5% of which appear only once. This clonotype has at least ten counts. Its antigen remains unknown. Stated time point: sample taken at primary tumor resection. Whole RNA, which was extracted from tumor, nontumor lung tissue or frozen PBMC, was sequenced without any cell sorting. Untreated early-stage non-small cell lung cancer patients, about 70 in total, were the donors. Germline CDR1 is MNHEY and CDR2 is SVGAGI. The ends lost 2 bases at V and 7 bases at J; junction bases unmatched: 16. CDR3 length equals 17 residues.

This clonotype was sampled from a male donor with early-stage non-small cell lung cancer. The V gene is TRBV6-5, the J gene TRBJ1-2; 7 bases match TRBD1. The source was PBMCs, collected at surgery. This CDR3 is CASSYQGQRGTLIGYTF. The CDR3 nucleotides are TGTGCCAGCAGTTACCAGGGACAGCGAGGGACCTTGATTGGCTACACCTTC.